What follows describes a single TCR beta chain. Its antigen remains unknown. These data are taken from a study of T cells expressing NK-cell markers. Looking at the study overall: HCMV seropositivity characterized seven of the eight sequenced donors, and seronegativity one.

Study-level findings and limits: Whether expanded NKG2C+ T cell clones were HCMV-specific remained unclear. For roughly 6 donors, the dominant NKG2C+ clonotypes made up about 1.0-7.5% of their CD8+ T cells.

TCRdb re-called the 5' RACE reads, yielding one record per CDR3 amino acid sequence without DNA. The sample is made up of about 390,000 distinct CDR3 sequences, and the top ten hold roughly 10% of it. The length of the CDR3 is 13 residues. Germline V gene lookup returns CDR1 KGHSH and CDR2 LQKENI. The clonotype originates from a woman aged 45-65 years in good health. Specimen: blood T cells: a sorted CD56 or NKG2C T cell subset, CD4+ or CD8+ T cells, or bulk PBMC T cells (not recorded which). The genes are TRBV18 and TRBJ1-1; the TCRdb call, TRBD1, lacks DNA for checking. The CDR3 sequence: CASSLDRVREAFF.